The 19 T cell receptor beta chains listed next were all sequenced from one sample in a study of vaccination effects on CD4 cells after COVID-19 (dated by TCRdb to between 2021 and 2022). The library came from the immunoSEQ multiplex PCR assay. Entries here come from immuneACCESS through TCRdb and include only in-frame sequences with V and J called. Some clones fail to appear in such tables; in the studies checked, an unresolved V gene covers under half of the shortfall, and the cause of the remainder is unknown. This sample has some 17,000 clones in its table, and about 80% of those were observed once. 15% to 25% of the sample is held by the ten biggest clonotypes. Antigens for these TCRs are unknown. In the ViraFEST assay, PBMC were stimulated with viral peptide pools, and TCR sequencing was then used to find antigen-specific CD4+ T cell clonotypes based on their expansion. After less than 13 days of culture, CD4+ T cells were isolated with the EasySep CD4+ T cell isolation kit. Convalescent patients had PCR-confirmed SARS-CoV-2 infection between March and December 2020, before Alpha, Beta and Delta variants emerged in the United States. Two doses of either the BNT162b2 or the mRNA-1273 mRNA SARS-CoV-2 vaccine were administered to participants.

The input for sequencing was CD4+ T cells from PBMCs cultured with SARS-CoV-2 spike peptides, taken after COVID-19 vaccination. Taken with the paper, the label for cell subset or site translates to: SARS-CoV-2 spike overlapping peptide pool stimulation. The receptors stem from a human donor who had a prior SARS-CoV-2 infection.

This clone was seen more than once but under ten times. The chain carries TRBV5-1 and TRBJ2-7; D unclear. The germline V gene has CDR1 SGHRS and CDR2 YFSETQ. This CDR3 is built from 13 residues. The V end was cut by 0 bases, the J end by 7 bases, with 11 bases between. The CDR3 nucleotides read TGCGCCAGCAGCTTGGTGGCACCGGAAGAGCAGTACTTC. Amino acids: CASSLVAPEEQYF. Full variable domain (outside the CDR3, taken from reference TRBV5-1 and TRBJ2-7): KAGVTQTPRYLIKTRGQQVTLSCSPISGHRSVSWYQQTPGQGLQFLFEYFSETQRNKGNFPGRFSGRQFSNSRSEMNVSTLELGDSALYLCASSLVAPEEQYFGPGTRLTVT.

CDR3 protein: CAQSSGVDEQYF. The CDR3 nucleotides are TGTGCCCAGAGCTCGGGTGTCGACGAGCAGTACTTC. The chain is built from TRBV30 and TRBJ2-7; D gene uncertain. Trimming left V 8 bases short and J 5 bases short, with 16 bases between. CDR3 size: 12 residues. Germline V gene data show CDR1 as GTSNPN and CDR2 as SVGIG (reference sequence).

This clone was observed a few times. The chain recombines TRBV28 with TRBJ1-6; possibly TRBD1 for D (5 bases). CDR3 length: 17 residues. CDR1 MDHEN and CDR2 SYDVKM come from the germline V gene. Trimming took 2 bases from V and 9 from J, leaving 20 bases between them. CDR3 residues: CASSLGGMPSALSPLHF. The CDR3 nucleotides read TGTGCCAGCAGTTTAGGGGGGATGCCCTCCGCGCTTTCACCCCTCCACTTT.

This chain joins TRBV7-9 and TRBJ2-5; D gene uncertain. Germline V gene sequence: CDR1 SEHNR, CDR2 FQNEAQ (reference sequence). This CDR3 is 12 amino acids long. The V and J ends lost 8 bases and 0 bases respectively, with 7 bases between them. The CDR3 region is CASSWYQETQYF. The CDR3 DNA reads as TGTGCCAGCTCCTGGTACCAAGAGACCCAGTACTTC.

This chain links TRBV19 with TRBJ2-3; 11 positions agree with TRBD2. V lost 2 bases and J lost 1; bases outside the gene matches: 2. Looked up from germline, CDR1 is LNHDA and CDR2 is SQIVND (reference sequence). The CDR3 has 16 amino acids. The CDR3 reads CASSIFSGGGTDTQYF. For the CDR3, the DNA is TGTGCCAGTAGTATATTTAGCGGGGGGGGCACAGATACGCAGTATTTT.

The chain is built from TRBV12-3 or TRBV12-4 and TRBJ2-5, with unresolved D. The CDR3 is 13 amino acids. The ends were cut back, 5 bases at V and 5 bases at J, with 12 bases in the middle. Here the CDR3 reads CASSLLVSETQYF. CDR3 nucleotide sequence: TGTGCCAGCAGTCTCCTAGTTTCGGAGACCCAGTACTTC.

The V call is TRBV5-6, the J call TRBJ2-7; a weak D match, TRBD1 (5 bases). The V end was cut by 1 base, the J end by 1 base, with 9 bases between. This CDR3 region has 14 residues. CDR1 and CDR2 from the germline V gene are SGHDT and YYEEEE. CDR3 nucleotide sequence: TGTGCCAGCAGCTTGTTTCAGGGATCCTACGAGCAGTACTTC. Translation gives CASSLFQGSYEQYF.

Here the CDR3 reads CASSLNAQPQHF. For the CDR3, the DNA is TGTGCCAGCAGTTTAAATGCTCAGCCCCAGCATTTT. The chain joins TRBV12-3 or TRBV12-4 to TRBJ1-5, with D hard to call. The CDR3 sequence is 12 residues long. V lost 2 bases to trimming and J lost 6 bases, with 5 bases between them.

With regard to this clone: One end of the junction does not line up with germline, which may come from a read error. This sequence joins TRBV29-1 and TRBJ2-1; tentative D call: TRBD2 (6 bases). The CDR3 totals 12 residues. CDR1 and CDR2 (germline): SQVTM, ANQGSEA. The CDR3 sequence: CSVEGGTNKQFF. The CDR3 DNA sequence: TGCAGCGTTGAGGGCGGGACCAATAAGCAGTTCTTC.

The chain uses TRBV19 and TRBJ2-4; 11 bases align to TRBD2. CDR3 length: 16 residues. The germline gives CDR1 LNHDA, CDR2 SQIVND (reference sequence). V trimming: 5 bases; J trimming: 7 bases; junction bases outside the gene matches: 10. CDR3 sequence reads: CASSFLAGGPGNIQYF. Here the CDR3 DNA reads TGTGCCAGTAGTTTCTTAGCGGGAGGGCCAGGGAACATTCAGTACTTC. Full variable domain (outside the CDR3, taken from reference TRBV19 and TRBJ2-4): DGGITQSPKYLFRKEGQNVTLSCEQNLNHDAMYWYRQDPGQGLRLIYYSQIVNDFQKGDIAEGYSVSREKKESFPLTVTSAQKNPTAFYLCASSFLAGGPGNIQYFGAGTRLSVL.

The V gene is TRBV12-3 or TRBV12-4, the J gene TRBJ2-1; 9 nucleotides agree with TRBD2. Unmatched junction bases numbered 7, after V lost 8 bases and J lost 8 bases. CDR3 length: 13 residues. CDR3 in DNA: TGTGCCAGCGGGGGGACTAGCCGGGATGAGCAGTTCTTC. Its translation is CASGGTSRDEQFF.

The genes are TRBV20-1 and TRBJ1-4, with no clear D. Deletions cut 3 bases from V and 7 bases from J, with 21 bases between. Germline values: CDR1 DFQATT, CDR2 SNEGSKA (reference sequence). The CDR3 has 16 residues. The CDR3 DNA follows: TGCAGTGCTAGTCGGTTCGTGCGGGGATTTGGTGAAAAACTGTTTTTT. Translating gives CSASRFVRGFGEKLFF.

The chain carries TRBV18 and TRBJ2-7; D may be TRBD1 or TRBD2 (5 bases each). Germline assignment: CDR1 KGHSH and CDR2 LQKENI. V shed 0 bases and J shed 7 bases, with 16 bases lying between them. The CDR3 spans 15 residues. The CDR3 coding sequence is TGTGCCAGCTCACCACCGAGCCGGCGGGCAGGGGAGCAGTACTTC. Amino acid sequence: CASSPPSRRAGEQYF.

The chain combines TRBV7-8 with TRBJ2-1; TRBD2 agrees at 8 bases. Trimming at V came to 4 bases and at J to 2 bases, leaving 7 bases not matched to a gene. The CDR3 is 16 residues long. Germline CDR1 is SGHVS and CDR2 is FQNEAQ. CDR3 DNA sequence: TGTGCCAGCAGCTCCCGAAGACTAGCGCCCTACAATGAGCAGTTCTTC. It translates to CASSSRRLAPYNEQFF.

Only one count was recorded for this clone. The V call is TRBV6-6, the J call TRBJ1-1; no firm D call. CDR1 is MNHNY, CDR2 SVGAGI, per germline (reference sequence). CDR3 size: 14 residues. The V end was cut by 2 bases, the J end by 1 base, with 8 bases between. CDR3 DNA sequence: TGTGCCAGCAGTTACCCGGGTGGGAACACTGAAGCTTTCTTT. Translation: CASSYPGGNTEAFF.

This chain connects TRBV4-2 to TRBJ2-7; D ambiguous. Trimming shortened V by 1 base and J by 1 base, and 5 bases separated the two germline ends. The CDR3 runs 13 residues. In germline, CDR1 is LGHNA, CDR2 YNFKEQ. For the CDR3, the DNA is TGTGCCAGCAGCCAAGCCAATTCCTACGAGCAGTACTTC. Its protein product is CASSQANSYEQYF.

The genes are TRBV2 and TRBJ1-5; D gene ambiguous. Germline V CDR1 and CDR2: SNHLY, FYNNEI. The V end was cut by 5 bases, the J end by 0 bases, with 14 bases between. The CDR3 extends over 16 amino acids. CDR3 amino acids: CASSLLGWDSNQPQHF. In DNA, the CDR3 is TGTGCCAGCAGTCTCCTAGGTTGGGATAGCAATCAGCCCCAGCATTTT.

A few counts support this clone. The genes are TRBV27 and TRBJ1-5; no reliable D call. The germline gives CDR1 MNHEY, CDR2 SMNVEV (reference sequence). The CDR3 loop spans 13 amino acids. Trimming took off 6 bases at V and 6 bases at J, with 12 bases between the two ends. CDR3 sequence reads: CASSTRIAQPQHF. DNA for the CDR3: TGTGCCAGCAGCACCAGGATAGCTCAGCCCCAGCATTTT.

Only a few counts were recorded for this clone. The chain is built from TRBV12-3 or TRBV12-4 and TRBJ1-5; no firm D call. The V gene lost 5 bases and the J gene lost 7 bases, with 12 bases spanning the gap. The CDR3 contains 13 residues. CDR3 nucleotide sequence: TGTGCCAGCAGTCGGACCTTCAGGCAGCCCCAGCATTTT. This codes for CASSRTFRQPQHF.